The 12 T cell receptor beta chains below come from one sample, sequenced in a study of CD8+CD57+ T cells in acquired aplastic anemia. Genomic DNA acted as the template from which TCR beta VDJ combination and CDR3 sequence profiling were carried out. One entry per CDR3 protein, called by TCRdb with MiXCR from the reads. The sample has 200,000 or so distinct CDR3 sequences; 50% to 75% are singletons. The sequencing sample was made of sorted CD4+, CD8+, or CD8+CD57+ T cells (not recorded which) from PBMCs. These TCRs come from a human donor with severe aplastic anemia or a healthy control (not recorded which).

This clonotype has a count of ten or more. The CDR3: CASDQGARTEAFF. The DNA of the CDR3 is TGTGCCAGCGACCAGGGGGCGCGAACTGAAGCTTTCTTT. The V and J genes are TRBV19 and TRBJ1-1; 8 bases are shared with TRBD1. This CDR3 region has 13 residues. Germline V lookup: CDR1 LNHDA, CDR2 SQIVND (reference sequence). Germline trimming cut 9 bases from V and 5 bases from J; bases unmatched to any gene: 8. The full variable domain, rest sourced from reference TRBV19 and TRBJ1-1, is DGGITQSPKYLFRKEGQNVTLSCEQNLNHDAMYWYRQDPGQGLRLIYYSQIVNDFQKGDIAEGYSVSREKKESFPLTVTSAQKNPTAFYLCASDQGARTEAFFGQGTRLTVV.

J is TRBJ2-3 and V is TRBV15, with TRBD2 identical over 8 bases. Germline CDR1 reads LNHNV; CDR2 reads YYDKDF (reference sequence). The CDR3 has 16 residues. J lost 0 bases, V lost 3 bases, and 5 bases had no gene match. CDR3 region: CATSSPLAASTDTQYF. The DNA for the CDR3 is TGTGCCACCAGCAGCCCACTAGCGGCTAGCACAGATACGCAGTATTTT.

The gene calls are TRBV2 and TRBJ2-1; 8 bases fit TRBD2. This CDR3 has 17 residues. The V gene end was trimmed by 1 base and the J gene end by 4 bases; junction bases not matched to a gene: 9. From germline, CDR1 is SNHLY and CDR2 FYNNEI. CDR3 residues: CASSEGVAGTLYNEQFF. The CDR3 DNA sequence: TGTGCCAGCAGTGAAGGTGTAGCGGGGACACTTTACAATGAGCAGTTCTTC.

Comment on this clonotype: At one end the junction does not follow the germline gene, possibly because of a read error. The gene calls are TRBV7-2 and TRBJ2-7; D is unclear. The CDR3 sequence is 15 residues long. The germline CDR1 and CDR2 sequences are SGHTA and FQGNSA. This CDR3 is CASSLTPRSSYEQYF. CDR3 DNA: TGCGCCAGCAGCTTAACCCCAAGAAGCTCCTACGAGCAGTACTTC.

This sequence joins TRBV2 and TRBJ2-3; 14 nucleotides line up with TRBD2. Germline V CDR1 and CDR2: SNHLY, FYNNEI. CDR3 length equals 15 residues. The V and J ends lost 10 bases and 4 bases, in that order; junction bases with no gene match: 7. CDR3 in DNA: TGTGCCATCCCAGGGACTAGCGGGAGAGCAGATACGCAGTATTTT. This sequence encodes CAIPGTSGRADTQYF. The entire variable domain, with the rest obtained from reference TRBV2 and TRBJ2-3, is as follows: EPEVTQTPSHQVTQMGQEVILRCVPISNHLYFYWYRQILGQKVEFLVSFYNNEISEKSEIFDDQFSVERPDGSNFTLKIRSTKLEDSAMYFCAIPGTSGRADTQYFGPGTRLTVL.

In its sample, this clonotype was seen many times. J is TRBJ2-1 and V is TRBV12-3 or TRBV12-4; D is perhaps TRBD1 or TRBD2 (6 bases each). The ends were cut back, 4 bases at V and 0 bases at J, with 10 bases in the middle. The CDR3 is 15 residues long. The CDR3 sequence: CASSSGGLSYNEQFF. The CDR3 DNA reads as TGTGCCAGCAGTTCCGGGGGCCTCTCCTACAATGAGCAGTTCTTC.

V gene TRBV7-2 combines with J gene TRBJ1-2; 8 bases agree with TRBD1. Germline CDR1 and CDR2: SGHTA and FQGNSA. The V segment lost 4 bases and the J segment 8 bases; nucleotides outside the gene matches: 9. This CDR3 has 14 amino acids. The CDR3 region is CASSSWTGIGGYTF. The CDR3 coding sequence is TGTGCCAGCAGCTCTTGGACAGGGATAGGAGGCTACACCTTC. Combining the CDR3 with reference TRBV7-2 and TRBJ1-2 gives the whole variable domain GAGVSQSPSNKVTEKGKDVELRCDPISGHTALYWYRQSLGQGLEFLIYFQGNSAPDKSGLPSDRFSAERTGGSVSTLTIQRTQQEDSAVYLCASSSWTGIGGYTFGSGTRLTVV.

This clonotype occurred a few times. This sequence joins TRBV5-6 and TRBJ2-7, with D unclear. The ends were cut back, 1 base at V and 0 bases at J, with 2 bases in the middle. This CDR3 region has 12 residues. Germline V CDR1 and CDR2: SGHDT, YYEEEE. CDR3 in DNA: TGTGCCAGCAGCTTGTTCTCCTACGAGCAGTACTTC. Translating it yields CASSLFSYEQYF.

This clonotype has just a few counts. J is TRBJ1-6 and V is TRBV7-8; TRBD1 matches 8 bases. V trimming: 4 bases; J trimming: 10 bases; junction bases outside the gene matches: 15. The length of the CDR3 is 17 residues. Germline CDR1 and CDR2: SGHVS and FQNEAQ. CDR3 sequence: CASSSRGGQGARSPLHF. The CDR3 bases are TGTGCCAGCAGCTCCCGGGGGGGGCAGGGGGCGCGGTCACCCCTCCACTTT.

This clonotype was counted a few times. V usage is TRBV2 and J usage is TRBJ1-5; 8 bases fit TRBD1. The CDR3 loop spans 14 amino acids. The germline V gene encodes CDR1 SNHLY and CDR2 FYNNEI. The V and J ends lost 4 bases and 8 bases, in that order; junction bases with no gene match: 7. CDR3 sequence (DNA): TGTGCCAGCAGTGCGCGACAGGGGTCGGAGCCCCAGCATTTT. Amino acids: CASSARQGSEPQHF.

Comments on this clonotype: No conserved phenylalanine or tryptophan is present at the end of the CDR3, so a read error is the likely explanation. The chain couples TRBV7-9 to TRBJ2-3; D call uncertain. The germline gives CDR1 SEHNR, CDR2 FQNEAQ (reference sequence). The length of the CDR3 is 16 residues. The V gene lost 5 bases and the J gene lost 1 base, with 16 bases spanning the gap. The CDR3 DNA reads as TGTGCCAGCAGCCACAAGGCAGGATTAGGCACAGATACGCAGTATTTG. Protein: CASSHKAGLGTDTQYL.

Ten or more counts support this clonotype. V gene TRBV11-2 combines with J gene TRBJ2-3, with a tentative D call TRBD2 (6 bases). CDR3 size: 15 residues. Germline V CDR1 and CDR2: SGHAT, FQNNGV. Trimming stripped 1 base from V and 3 bases from J, with 11 bases between. The CDR3 nucleotides read TGTGCCAGCAGCTTAGCGGGGGTTATAACAGATACGCAGTATTTT. It translates to CASSLAGVITDTQYF.